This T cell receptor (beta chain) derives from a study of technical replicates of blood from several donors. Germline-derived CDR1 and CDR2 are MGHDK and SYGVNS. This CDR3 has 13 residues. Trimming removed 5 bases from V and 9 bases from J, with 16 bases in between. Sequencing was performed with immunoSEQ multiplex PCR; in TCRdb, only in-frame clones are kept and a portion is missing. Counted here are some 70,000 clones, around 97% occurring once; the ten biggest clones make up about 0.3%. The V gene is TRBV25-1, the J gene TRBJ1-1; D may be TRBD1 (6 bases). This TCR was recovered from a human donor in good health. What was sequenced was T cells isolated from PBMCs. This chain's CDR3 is CASSPKRTAKAFF. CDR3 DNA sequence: TGTGCCAGCAGTCCGAAAAGGACAGCTAAAGCTTTCTTT.